This T cell receptor beta chain was captured in a study of beta chain features in type 1 diabetes. V lost 3 bases and J 5 bases, leaving 10 bases between the germline ends. The CDR3 contains 13 residues. Looked up from germline, CDR1 is SSHAT and CDR2 is FNYEAQ (reference sequence). This clone turned up a few times. Of the isolated RNA, all was reverse transcribed, and so the sequenced material was expressed TCRB transcripts. Assay: immunoSEQ multiplex PCR; the TCRdb copy retains only in-frame clones and omits some. In the table there are 250,000 to 400,000 clones, about 15% of which are singletons. This sequence joins TRBV7-7 and TRBJ2-5; D might be TRBD2 (5 bases). The sample consisted of central memory CD4+ T cells from blood. This sequence was found in a man aged 30 to 39 in good health. The DNA for the CDR3 is TGTGCCAGCAGCTTGGGGTCGGGGGAGACCCAGTACTTC. Its protein is CASSLGSGETQYF.